This T cell receptor (beta chain) is from a study of OX40 agonist ivuxolimab in advanced cancers. In terms of the full investigation: Ivuxolimab was an agonistic, fully human IgG2 monoclonal antibody directed against OX40 (CD134), a costimulatory receptor. Intravenous ivuxolimab was administered to patients every 2 weeks at six dose levels: 0.01, 0.1, 0.3, 1.5, 3 and 10 mg/kg. Of the approximately 54 dose-escalation patients, hepatocellular carcinoma was present in about 20, melanoma in approximately 15, renal cell carcinoma in 9 and head and neck cancer in 9. The dose-escalation cohort was roughly 83% male with a mean age of approximately 59 years, ranging from roughly 20 to 80. Patients were allowed to have had prior anti-PD-1, anti-PD-L1 or anti-CTLA-4 therapy, and approximately 43% of the dose-escalation patients had previously received checkpoint inhibitors. Partial responses occurred in three dose-escalation patients, of whom one had hepatocellular carcinoma and two had cutaneous melanoma. Peripheral TCRbeta sequencing was intended to test whether TCR sequence diversity was altered and clonal T-cell expansion was caused by ivuxolimab. The monotherapy dose-escalation portion (N of about 57 patients) of the phase I ivuxolimab trial is reported in the paper. Study-wide findings and limitations: Clonal expansion of both CD4+ and CD8+ blood T cells was observed from baseline to week 6 at doses 0.1 to 3.0 mg/kg. After ivuxolimab, more expanded clones were found on average in CD8+ T cells than in CD4+ T cells. Antigen specificity was not determined for the clonally expanded peripheral T cells. In partial responders in the 0.1-3.0 mg/kg groups, normalized peripheral clonal expansion was found to be among the lowest, especially among CD8+ T cells. Low levels of normalized T-cell clonal expansion were also shown by some nonresponding patients.

Genomic DNA was extracted from sorted cells for sequencing of the TCRbeta CDR3 region. TCRbeta CDR3 regions were sequenced using the immunoSEQ Assay. TCRdb retrieved this table from immuneACCESS and kept in-frame rearrangements only. Not all clones are present; in checked studies, unresolved V genes account for under half, and no reason is known for the remainder. The sample yields 23,000 or so clones; roughly four fifths were counted once. The ten largest clones take up more than 30% of the sample. Reading from cysteine to phenylalanine, the CDR3 counts 14 amino acids. Solely the CDR3 DNA is kept, with 42 bases framed from the first base. V and J are trimmed by 2 bases and 1 base, and the gene matches miss 1 base of the junction. CDR1 and CDR2, looked up from the germline V gene, are MGHRA and YSYEKL. Turning to this clone: There is no known antigen for this receptor. No clone much larger than this one lies a single base away; base qualities are absent.

Patients with a history of autoimmune disease or receiving systemic immunosuppression were excluded from the trial. In every dose cohort, peripheral blood was drawn for TCR sequencing at baseline, cycle 4 day 1, and cycle 7 day 1. The samples were taken from a phase I, first-in-human, multicenter, open-label dose-escalation trial of ivuxolimab. Adults with locally advanced or metastatic melanoma, renal cell, hepatocellular, or head and neck squamous cell carcinoma were enrolled in the trial. Before TCR sequencing, CD4+ T cells and CD8+ T cells were sorted from peripheral blood as separate populations.

The chain uses TRBV4-1 and TRBJ2-7, and TRBD2 matches 8 of the central bases. Sequencing used CD4+ or CD8+ T cells sorted from blood, obtained in a trial of the OX40 agonist ivuxolimab. This receptor was identified in an adult with an advanced solid tumor such as melanoma, head and neck, liver or kidney cancer. In nucleotide form, the sequence is TGCGCCAGCAGCCAAACTAGCGGTTCCTACGAGCAGTACTTC. Its protein reads: CASSQTSGSYEQYF.